This TCR beta chain was found in a study of OX40 agonist ivuxolimab in advanced cancers. About the study: The dose-escalation cohort was over 65% male, with a mean age of 60 years, ranging about 23 to 90.

Whole-study results and caveats: Clonal expansion from baseline to week 6 occurred in both CD4+ and CD8+ T cells. A proportion of nonresponders additionally exhibited low normalized T-cell clonal expansion.

The V gene lost 0 bases and the J gene lost 1 base, with 7 bases spanning the gap. The germline CDR1 and CDR2 sequences are MNHEY and SVGAGI. This CDR3 is built from 14 residues. Of note for this clone: Its antigen is as yet unknown.

The table came from immunoSEQ multiplex PCR; TCRdb's copy has only in-frame clones and leaves some out. Of about 60,000 clones listed, 90% to 95% are singletons. This chain joins TRBV6-5 and TRBJ2-7; D call uncertain. This receptor was identified in an adult with an advanced solid tumor such as melanoma, head and neck, liver or kidney cancer. The sequenced sample was CD4+ or CD8+ T cells sorted from blood, obtained in a trial of the OX40 agonist ivuxolimab. As DNA, the CDR3 is TGTGCCAGCAGTTACTCGGGCCAGTCCTACGAGCAGTACGTC. It yields the protein CASSYSGQSYEQYV.